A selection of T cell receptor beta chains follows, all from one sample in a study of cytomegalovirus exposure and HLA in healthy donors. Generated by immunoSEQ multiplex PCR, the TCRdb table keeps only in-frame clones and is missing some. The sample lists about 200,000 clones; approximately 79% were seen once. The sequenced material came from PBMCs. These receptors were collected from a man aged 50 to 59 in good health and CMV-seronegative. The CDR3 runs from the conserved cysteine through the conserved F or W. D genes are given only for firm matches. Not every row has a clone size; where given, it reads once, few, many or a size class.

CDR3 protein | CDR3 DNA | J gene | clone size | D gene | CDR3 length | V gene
CASSQVGQGWDEQFF | TGTGCCAGCAGCCAAGTTGGACAGGGGTGGGATGAGCAGTTCTTC | TRBJ2-1 | - | TRBD1 | 15 | TRBV16
CASSLQGMSEQYF | TGTGCCAGCAGCTTGCAGGGGATGAGTGAGCAGTACTTC | TRBJ2-7 | few | - | 13 | TRBV7-9
CASSHPGTGGTGELFF | TGCGCCAGCAGCCACCCCGGGACAGGGGGCACCGGGGAGCTGTTTTTT | TRBJ2-2 | - | TRBD1 | 16 | TRBV4-1
CAISESKGGYGTQYF | TGTGCCATCAGTGAGTCGAAAGGGGGATATGGGACCCAGTACTTC | TRBJ2-5 | once | - | 15 | TRBV10-3
CASSLGSGASYEQYF | TGTGCCAGCAGCTTGGGTAGCGGGGCCTCCTACGAGCAGTACTTC | TRBJ2-7 | - | TRBD2 | 15 | TRBV5-4
CASRTATTNYGYTF | TGTGCCAGCAGAACAGCCACCACTAACTATGGCTACACCTTC | TRBJ1-2 | - | - | 14 | TRBV2
CASSLIAGAFTDTQYF | TGTGCCAGCAGTTTGATAGCGGGAGCGTTCACAGATACGCAGTATTTT | TRBJ2-3 | - | TRBD2 | 16 | TRBV28
CASGLTGDSNQPQHF | TGTGCCAGCGGGTTGACAGGCGATAGCAATCAGCCCCAGCATTTT | TRBJ1-5 | - | - | 15 | TRBV2
CATKKNTEAFF | TGTGCCACCAAAAAGAACACTGAAGCTTTCTTT | TRBJ1-1 | - | - | 11 | TRBV6-1
CASSAWALAGGDEQYF | TGTGCCAGCAGCGCCTGGGCCCTAGCGGGAGGGGACGAGCAGTACTTC | TRBJ2-7 | - | TRBD2 | 16 | TRBV9
CASSRTGIQETQYF | TGTGCCAGTAGTCGGACAGGGATACAAGAGACCCAGTACTTC | TRBJ2-5 | - | TRBD1 | 14 | TRBV19
CASGEVGTDRSYEQYF | TGTGCCAGCGGGGAGGTGGGGACCGATAGATCCTACGAGCAGTACTTC | TRBJ2-7 | - | - | 16 | TRBV28
CASSLTSGSLEQYF | TGCGCCAGCAGCTTAACTAGCGGGAGCCTCGAGCAGTACTTC | TRBJ2-7 | few | TRBD2 | 14 | TRBV5-1
CATSRATTRQETQYF | TGTGCCACCAGCAGAGCAACGACTAGACAAGAGACCCAGTACTTC | TRBJ2-5 | - | - | 15 | TRBV15
CASSYRLAGPYEQYF | TGTGCCAGCAGTTACAGGCTAGCGGGACCCTACGAGCAGTACTTC | TRBJ2-7 | - | TRBD2 | 15 | TRBV6-6
CASSLDSPGETQYF | TGCGCCAGCAGCTTGGATAGTCCCGGAGAGACCCAGTACTTC | TRBJ2-5 | - | - | 14 | TRBV5-1
CASTGLAAGNEQFF | TGTGCCAGCACGGGACTAGCGGCCGGCAATGAGCAGTTCTTC | TRBJ2-1 | - | TRBD2 | 14 | TRBV25-1
CASSFLAGGPQQYF | TGTGCCAGCAGTTTCCTAGCGGGAGGGCCGCAGCAGTACTTC | TRBJ2-7 | - | TRBD2 | 14 | TRBV28
CSVQNTDTQYF | TGCAGCGTACAAAACACAGATACGCAGTATTTT | TRBJ2-3 | - | - | 11 | TRBV29-1
CASRDAGTGGSEQYF | TGTGCCAGTAGGGACGCCGGGACAGGGGGCAGCGAGCAGTACTTC | TRBJ2-7 | - | TRBD1 | 15 | TRBV19
CASSESAGVSYGYTF | TGTGCCAGCAGTGAATCGGCAGGGGTAAGCTATGGCTACACCTTC | TRBJ1-2 | - | - | 15 | TRBV6-1
CASSFDRASGTEAFF | TGCGCCAGCAGCTTCGACAGGGCTAGTGGAACTGAAGCTTTCTTT | TRBJ1-1 | - | TRBD1 | 15 | TRBV5-1
CASSISRGGHQPQHF | TGTGCCAGTAGTATATCGAGGGGGGGCCATCAGCCCCAGCATTTT | TRBJ1-5 | few | - | 15 | TRBV19
CASSRNRDEKLFF | TGTGCCAGCAGTCGCAACAGGGATGAAAAACTGTTTTTT | TRBJ1-4 | - | - | 13 | TRBV27
CASVDSDIAKNIQYF | TGTGCCAGCGTGGACAGCGACATAGCCAAAAACATTCAGTACTTC | TRBJ2-4 | - | - | 15 | TRBV7-3
CASSFATGGGTEAFF | TGTGCCAGCAGTTTTGCGACAGGGGGCGGCACTGAAGCTTTCTTT | TRBJ1-1 | - | TRBD1 | 15 | TRBV27
CASSSGQGGFQETQYF | TGTGCCAGCAGCTCCGGACAGGGAGGGTTTCAAGAGACCCAGTACTTC | TRBJ2-5 | once | - | 16 | TRBV5-4
CASSFDGLAAETQYF | TGTGCCAGCAGTTTTGACGGACTAGCGGCAGAGACCCAGTACTTC | TRBJ2-5 | - | TRBD2 | 15 | TRBV28
CASSLTGFEPQHF | TGCGCCAGCAGCCTTACAGGGTTTGAGCCCCAGCATTTT | TRBJ1-5 | few | - | 13 | TRBV5-1
CASRGAPRETQYF | TGTGCCAGTAGGGGGGCCCCAAGAGAGACCCAGTACTTC | TRBJ2-5 | once | - | 13 | TRBV19
CASSYTTGSTYNEQFF | TGCGCCAGCAGCTACACGACAGGAAGTACCTACAATGAGCAGTTCTTC | TRBJ2-1 | once | - | 16 | TRBV5-1
CASSAQLGLAEQYF | TGTGCCAGCAGCGCCCAACTTGGACTAGCGGAGCAGTACTTC | TRBJ2-7 | - | TRBD2 | 14 | TRBV5-6
CARTRDLRTTSTDTQYF | TGTGCCAGGACCCGGGACTTACGGACGACGAGCACAGATACGCAGTATTTT | TRBJ2-3 | - | - | 17 | TRBV2
CANSSGGTVLSYEQYF | TGTGCCAACAGCTCTGGTGGGACAGTTCTATCCTACGAGCAGTACTTC | TRBJ2-7 | - | TRBD1 | 16 | TRBV6-6
CASSEGHSYEQYF | TGTGCCAGCAGTGAAGGACATTCGTACGAGCAGTACTTC | TRBJ2-7 | - | - | 13 | TRBV6-1
CASSLDGLAADTQYF | TGCGCCAGCAGCTTAGATGGACTAGCGGCAGATACGCAGTATTTT | TRBJ2-3 | - | TRBD2 | 15 | TRBV5-1
CASSRTGGWTEAFF | TGTGCCAGCAGTAGGACAGGGGGCTGGACTGAAGCTTTCTTT | TRBJ1-1 | - | TRBD1 | 14 | TRBV27
CAWSGLAGGPETQYF | TGTGCCTGGAGTGGACTAGCGGGAGGGCCGGAGACCCAGTACTTC | TRBJ2-5 | - | TRBD2 | 15 | TRBV30
CAWSPKSPEAFF | TGTGCCTGGAGTCCCAAGAGCCCTGAAGCTTTCTTT | TRBJ1-1 | - | - | 12 | TRBV30
CASSTGGLAGDADTQYF | TGTGCCAGCAGCACGGGCGGACTAGCGGGAGACGCAGATACGCAGTATTTT | TRBJ2-3 | - | - | 17 | TRBV21-1
CASGSGTIRETQYF | TGTGCCAGCGGCTCGGGGACAATCAGGGAGACCCAGTACTTC | TRBJ2-5 | few | - | 14 | TRBV28
CASSLSGTSGLYNEQFF | TGTGCCAGCAGCCTGTCCGGGACTAGCGGGCTCTACAATGAGCAGTTCTTC | TRBJ2-1 | - | TRBD2 | 17 | TRBV7-9
CASSFRGSGQPQHF | TGTGCCAGCAGCTTTAGGGGCTCGGGTCAGCCCCAGCATTTT | TRBJ1-5 | - | - | 14 | TRBV5-6
CASKGQGYSGANVLTF | TGTGCCAGCAAGGGACAGGGGTACTCTGGGGCCAACGTCCTGACTTTC | TRBJ2-6 | - | TRBD1 | 16 | TRBV11-2
CASSLGQGAQTQYF | TGCGCCAGCAGCTTGGGACAGGGGGCGCAGACCCAGTACTTC | TRBJ2-5 | few | TRBD1 | 14 | TRBV5-1
CATGTYEQYF | TGTGCCACCGGGACTTACGAGCAGTACTTC | TRBJ2-7 | - | - | 10 | TRBV7-9
CASSLQGSIGYTF | TGTGCCAGCAGCTTGCAGGGGTCGATTGGCTACACCTTC | TRBJ1-2 | - | - | 13 | TRBV5-4
CASSLGRERKGEQFF | TGTGCCAGCAGCTTAGGGCGGGAGCGCAAAGGGGAGCAGTTCTTC | TRBJ2-1 | - | TRBD2 | 15 | TRBV7-9
CASSGRGRSYNEQFF | TGTGCCAGCAGTGGCCGAGGGCGCTCCTACAATGAGCAGTTCTTC | TRBJ2-1 | - | - | 15 | TRBV28
CASTSGLAGVPLREQFF | TGTGCCAGCACCTCGGGACTAGCGGGAGTTCCCCTCAGGGAGCAGTTCTTC | TRBJ2-1 | - | TRBD2 | 17 | TRBV28
CASSLGTATSGNTIYF | TGCGCCAGCAGCCTGGGGACAGCGACCTCTGGAAACACCATATATTTT | TRBJ1-3 | - | TRBD1 | 16 | TRBV5-1
CASTPGWNEQFF | TGTGCCAGTACCCCGGGGTGGAATGAGCAGTTCTTC | TRBJ2-1 | - | - | 12 | TRBV19
CASSSRTGYNEQFF | TGTGCCAGCAGCTCCCGGACGGGATACAATGAGCAGTTCTTC | TRBJ2-1 | - | - | 14 | TRBV7-6
CASSPTGIGEKLFF | TGTGCCAGCAGCCCGACAGGGATTGGAGAAAAACTGTTTTTT | TRBJ1-4 | - | TRBD1 | 14 | TRBV9
CASSRAGAGANVLTF | TGTGCCAGCAGCCGAGCAGGGGCTGGGGCCAACGTCCTGACTTTC | TRBJ2-6 | - | - | 15 | TRBV7-9
CASSVGDSGRTNTGELFF | TGTGCCAGCAGCGTAGGGGATAGCGGGAGGACCAACACCGGGGAGCTGTTTTTT | TRBJ2-2 | once | TRBD2 | 18 | TRBV9
CAWSQGLFTGELFF | TGTGCCTGGAGTCAGGGACTTTTCACCGGGGAGCTGTTTTTT | TRBJ2-2 | - | - | 14 | TRBV30
CASWDRGRAGYTF | TGTGCCAGTTGGGACAGGGGAAGGGCTGGCTACACCTTC | TRBJ1-2 | - | TRBD1 | 13 | TRBV19
CASSLSVRGYEQYF | TGTGCCAGCAGTTTAAGTGTCAGGGGTTACGAGCAGTACTTC | TRBJ2-7 | - | - | 14 | TRBV27
CASSQVMGNRLAGHTDTQYF | TGCGCCAGCAGCCAAGTTATGGGAAACCGACTAGCGGGTCACACAGATACGCAGTATTTT | TRBJ2-3 | - | TRBD2 | 20 | TRBV4-1